This T cell receptor beta chain was identified in a study of shared clonotypes between healthy human individuals. Study information: Each donor contributed plates that comprised three CD4 naive, three CD4 memory, two CD8 naive and one CD8 memory.

Trimming took 7 bases from V and 8 from J, leaving 17 bases between them. The germline V gene encodes CDR1 LNHDA and CDR2 SQIVND (reference sequence). This CDR3 has 14 residues. Assay used: immunoSEQ multiplex PCR; TCRdb lists only in-frame clones, some missing. The top ten clones hold more than 0.1% of a sample with millions of clones, around 95% of them seen once. Only one count was recorded for this clone. Antigen specificity is unknown. Whole-study findings and limits: It was only blood that was sampled, and tissue repertoires likely differ.

This sequence joins TRBV19 and TRBJ1-4; a weak D match, TRBD1 (5 bases). This clonotype was sampled from a man between 18 and 35 years old in good health. The sequencing sample was made of naive CD4+ T cells sorted from blood. Specified subset: CD45RA+ positively selected. The CDR3 loop is CASTAREGREKLFF. The CDR3 DNA follows: TGTGCCAGTACCGCCAGAGAGGGGCGGGAAAAACTGTTTTTT.